The text below deals with one TCR beta chain. The entry originates in a study of T cell changes during pregnancy in multiple sclerosis. Generated by immunoSEQ multiplex PCR, the TCRdb table keeps only in-frame clones and is missing some. The sample has approximately 41,000 clones; 90% to 95% are singletons. CDR1 is MGHRA, CDR2 YSYEKL, per germline. V was shortened by 2 bases and J by 2 bases, with 9 bases between the two germline ends. This CDR3 spans 14 amino acids. The chain couples TRBV4-1 to TRBJ2-5, with D maybe TRBD2 (6 bases). The sequencing here drew on CD8+ T cells from peripheral blood mononuclear cells, taken in the third trimester of pregnancy. This sequence originates from a female donor with multiple sclerosis, enrolled in a pregnancy study. CDR3 sequence: CASSQPGRQETQYF. As DNA, the CDR3 is TGCGCCAGCAGCCAACCCGGGAGACAAGAGACCCAGTACTTC.